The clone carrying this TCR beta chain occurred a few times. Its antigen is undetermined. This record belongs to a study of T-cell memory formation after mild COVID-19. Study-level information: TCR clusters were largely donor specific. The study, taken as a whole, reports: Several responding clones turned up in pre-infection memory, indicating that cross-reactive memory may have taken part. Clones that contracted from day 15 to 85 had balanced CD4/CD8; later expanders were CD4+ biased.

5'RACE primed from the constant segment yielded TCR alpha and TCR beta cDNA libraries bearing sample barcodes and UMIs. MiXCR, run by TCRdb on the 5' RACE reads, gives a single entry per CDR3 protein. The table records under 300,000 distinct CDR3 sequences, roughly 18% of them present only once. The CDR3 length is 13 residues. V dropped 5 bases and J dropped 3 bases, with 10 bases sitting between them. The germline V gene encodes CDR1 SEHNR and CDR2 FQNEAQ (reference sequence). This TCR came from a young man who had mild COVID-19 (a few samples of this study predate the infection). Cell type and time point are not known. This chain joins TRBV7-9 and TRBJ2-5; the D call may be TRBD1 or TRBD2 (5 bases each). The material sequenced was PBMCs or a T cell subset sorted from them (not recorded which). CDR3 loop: CASSGRDEETQYF. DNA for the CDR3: TGTGCCAGCAGCGGAAGGGACGAAGAGACCCAGTACTTC. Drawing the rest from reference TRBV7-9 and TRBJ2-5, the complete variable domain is DTGVSQNPRHKITKRGQNVTFRCDPISEHNRLYWYRQTLGQGPEFLTYFQNEAQLEKSRLLSDRFSAERPKGSFSTLEIQRTEQGDSAMYLCASSGRDEETQYFGPGTRLLVL.